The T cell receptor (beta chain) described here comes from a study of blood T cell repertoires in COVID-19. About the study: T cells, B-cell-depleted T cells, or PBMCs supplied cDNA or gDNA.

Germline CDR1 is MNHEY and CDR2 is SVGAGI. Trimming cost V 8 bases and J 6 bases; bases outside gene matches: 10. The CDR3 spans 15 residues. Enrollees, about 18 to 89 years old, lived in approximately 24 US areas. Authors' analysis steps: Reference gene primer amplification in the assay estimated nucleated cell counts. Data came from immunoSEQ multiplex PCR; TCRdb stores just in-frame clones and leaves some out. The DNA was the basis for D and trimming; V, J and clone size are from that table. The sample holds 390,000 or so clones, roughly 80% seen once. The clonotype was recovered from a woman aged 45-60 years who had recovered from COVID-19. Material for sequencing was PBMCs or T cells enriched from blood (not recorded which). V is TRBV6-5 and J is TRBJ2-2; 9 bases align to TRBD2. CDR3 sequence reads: CASSLRRGGPGELFF. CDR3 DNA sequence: TGTGCCAGCTCCCTTAGGCGGGGGGGCCCCGGGGAGCTGTTTTTT.